This TCR beta chain came from a study of blood T cell repertoires in COVID-19. Background on the study: In each case, the material was cDNA or gDNA derived from T cells, B-cell-depleted T cells, or PBMCs.

Sequenced by immunoSEQ multiplex PCR; TCRdb stores in-frame clones only, minus some. The repertoire consists of some 310,000 clones, with approximately 89% occurring once and the leading ten covering more than 9%. The ends lost 5 bases at V and 8 bases at J; junction bases unmatched: 10. The length of the CDR3 is 15 residues. CDR1 is SGHTA and CDR2 is FQGTGA in the germline V gene. Participants came from around 25 US areas, aged about 18 to 100 years. Assignment of participants to cohorts was predicated upon participant-reported clinical history. Cohort 3 donors counted as recovered after two negative PCRs, clearance, or resolved symptoms.

The V gene is TRBV7-3, the J gene TRBJ2-1; 9 nucleotides line up with TRBD2. Sequencing used PBMCs or T cells enriched from blood (not recorded which). The TCR originated in a woman aged 25-40 years who had recovered from COVID-19. CDR3 region: CASSRRLAVGDEQFF. DNA for the CDR3: TGTGCCAGCAGCCGCCGACTAGCGGTAGGCGATGAGCAGTTCTTC.